A single TCR beta chain is shown here with its context. The antigen is not known. Each patient with chemo-refractory metastatic non-small-cell lung cancer was treated with focal radiation plus CTLA-4 blockade using ipilimumab. V was trimmed by 6 bases and J by 1 base, leaving 18 bases between them. The germline CDR1 and CDR2 sequences are LNHDA and SQIVND (reference sequence). The CDR3 runs 16 residues. This sample was taken from a study of radiotherapy plus CTLA-4 blockade in lung cancer. Study background: Objective responses occurred in around 18% of patients; about 32% had disease control. General observations from the study: Interferon-beta, together with early blood T cell clone dynamics, reportedly best predicted response. Tumor-origin TCR clones grew in blood after radiotherapy plus ipilimumab.

The repertoire was sequenced with immunoSEQ multiplex PCR; TCRdb's copy has only in-frame clones and lacks some. The sample contains around 100,000 clones, about 80% of which appear only once. The receptor's source is a human donor with non-small cell lung cancer that progressed on radiotherapy plus ipilimumab. Some clones in this sample may be carry-over from other donors' samples. Sample: peripheral blood, taken from a patient treated with radiotherapy plus ipilimumab. V usage is TRBV19 and J usage is TRBJ1-1, with D perhaps TRBD1 (5 bases). The CDR3 reads CASRRGDSLKNTEAFF. CDR3 coding DNA: TGTGCCAGTAGAAGAGGCGACAGTTTGAAGAACACTGAAGCTTTCTTT. Full variable domain (remainder filled in from reference TRBV19 and TRBJ1-1): DGGITQSPKYLFRKEGQNVTLSCEQNLNHDAMYWYRQDPGQGLRLIYYSQIVNDFQKGDIAEGYSVSREKKESFPLTVTSAQKNPTAFYLCASRRGDSLKNTEAFFGQGTRLTVV.